The 16 T cell receptor beta chains given below trace back to one sample, sequenced in a study of T cell responses to AZD1222 COVID-19 vaccine (dated by TCRdb to the early 2020s). The library was prepared using the immunoSEQ multiplex PCR assay. Sourced from immuneACCESS, this table was stored by TCRdb with only in-frame sequences that have V and J called. A share of the clones is absent; for the studies checked, an unresolved V gene accounts for under half, and the remainder has no known explanation. A total of around 120,000 clones appear in this sample, about 93% of them only once. The ten biggest clones cover about 2.2% of the sample. Reading the label with the study, this specimen's time point is: baseline before first vaccination. The material was peripheral blood, obtained on day 0 of AZD1222 vaccination. The receptors were sampled from an adult in good health.

The chain carries TRBV6-5 and TRBJ2-7; D unclear. The V gene lost 2 bases and the J gene lost 2 bases, with 10 bases spanning the gap. The CDR3 runs 14 residues. CDR1 is MNHEY, CDR2 SVGAGI, per germline. CDR3 nucleotide sequence: TGTGCCAGCAGTTACGAGGCCTCCACCTACGAGCAGTACTTC. Amino acid sequence: CASSYEASTYEQYF.

This chain joins TRBV2 and TRBJ1-5; weak D call: TRBD1 (5 bases). Germline-derived CDR1 and CDR2 are SNHLY and FYNNEI. This CDR3 is built from 15 residues. V lost 7 bases and J lost 7, with 20 bases in between. CDR3 sequence reads: CASTEFATGPQPQHF. The CDR3 coding sequence is TGTGCCAGCACGGAATTCGCCACAGGTCCCCAGCCCCAGCATTTT.

The chain combines TRBV28 with TRBJ2-7; 11 bases fit TRBD1. Germline assignment: CDR1 MDHEN and CDR2 SYDVKM. The V gene end was trimmed by 5 bases and the J gene end by 6 bases; junction bases not matched to a gene: 6. There are 14 residues in the CDR3. The CDR3 nucleotides read TGTGCCAGCAGTCGGTGGACAGGGGGCGGCGAGCAGTACTTC. Amino acid sequence: CASSRWTGGGEQYF.

In its sample, this clone was seen once. Here the CDR3 reads CASSYWTVDTEAFF. The CDR3 nucleotides are TGCGCCAGCAGCTACTGGACAGTGGACACTGAAGCTTTCTTT. The chain links TRBV5-1 to TRBJ1-1; a possible D gene is TRBD1 (6 bases). Per germline, CDR1 SGHRS and CDR2 YFSETQ. This CDR3 has 14 residues. V was trimmed by 3 bases and J by 3 bases, leaving 12 bases between them. Supplemented by reference TRBV5-1 and TRBJ1-1, the full variable domain reads KAGVTQTPRYLIKTRGQQVTLSCSPISGHRSVSWYQQTPGQGLQFLFEYFSETQRNKGNFPGRFSGRQFSNSRSEMNVSTLELGDSALYLCASSYWTVDTEAFFGQGTRLTVV.

The chain carries TRBV4-2 and TRBJ1-5; tentative D call: TRBD1 (6 bases). Trimming pared 1 base from V and 3 bases from J, leaving 10 bases between. CDR1 and CDR2 (germline): LGHNA, YNFKEQ. The CDR3 contains 15 residues. The CDR3: CASSQVQGNNQPQHF. The CDR3 DNA sequence: TGTGCCAGCAGCCAAGTTCAGGGGAACAATCAGCCCCAGCATTTT.

The chain joins TRBV11-2 to TRBJ1-6; TRBD1 is a possible D gene (5 bases). Per the germline V gene, CDR1 is SGHAT and CDR2 is FQNNGV. V lost 1 base, J lost 13 bases, and 5 bases lay in between. The CDR3 loop spans 11 amino acids. The CDR3 sequence: CASSLGGPLHF. In DNA, the CDR3 is TGTGCCAGCAGCTTAGGGGGGCCCCTCCACTTT.

The chain couples TRBV7-9 to TRBJ1-1, with unresolved D. Per germline, CDR1 SEHNR and CDR2 FQNEAQ (reference sequence). This CDR3 has 13 amino acids. V was shortened by 4 bases and J by 1 base, with 7 bases between the two germline ends. The chain's CDR3 is CASSSRANTEAFF. Here the CDR3 DNA reads TGTGCCAGCAGCTCCCGGGCGAACACTGAAGCTTTCTTT.

CDR3 DNA: TGTGCCAGCAGCTTAGCCTCGAGTAATGAGCAGTTCTTC. Protein product: CASSLASSNEQFF. V is TRBV11-2 and J is TRBJ2-1; D is uncertain. CDR3 length: 13 amino acids. The germline V gene encodes CDR1 SGHAT and CDR2 FQNNGV. V gave up 1 base and J gave up 7 bases, with 8 bases separating them.

The chain links TRBV6-2 or TRBV6-3 to TRBJ1-1, with 7 bases that match TRBD1. The V segment lost 2 bases and the J segment 3 bases; nucleotides outside the gene matches: 9. Germline values: CDR1 MNHEY, CDR2 SVGEGT. This CDR3 region has 16 residues. The CDR3 reads CASSYRTADRDTEAFF. The CDR3 nucleotides read TGTGCCAGCAGTTACCGGACGGCAGACAGGGACACTGAAGCTTTCTTT.

The rearrangement links TRBV5-5 to TRBJ1-2; no definite D call. With 1 base removed from V and 1 base from J, the gap between germline ends came to 8 bases. The CDR3 covers 14 residues. Germline loops: CDR1 SGHKS, CDR2 YYEKEE (reference sequence). CDR3 DNA sequence: TGTGCCAGCAGCTTGCCGCAGGTTAACTATGGCTACACCTTC. This translates into CASSLPQVNYGYTF.

This chain connects TRBV30 to TRBJ2-2, with TRBD1 matching 9 bases. The CDR3 sequence is 14 residues long. CDR1 GTSNPN and CDR2 SVGIG come from the germline V gene (reference sequence). V was pared by 3 bases and J by 5 bases, with 4 bases of the junction left unmatched. CDR3 sequence (DNA): TGTGCCTGGAGGGGACAGGGTTGGACCGGGGAGCTGTTTTTT. This encodes CAWRGQGWTGELFF.

The chain links TRBV10-3 to TRBJ1-5; D remains ambiguous. V was shortened by 2 bases and J by 3 bases, with 5 bases between the two germline ends. The V gene's germline CDR1 is ENHRY and CDR2 SYGVKD. This CDR3 has 13 residues. As DNA, the CDR3 is TGTGCCATCAGTGAGGGGCCCAATCAGCCCCAGCATTTT. Protein sequence: CAISEGPNQPQHF.

As DNA, the CDR3 is TGCAGTGCTAGTACAGGGTTTTTAGGGGAAAAACTGTTTTTT. This gives the protein CSASTGFLGEKLFF. This sequence joins TRBV20-1 and TRBJ1-4; maybe TRBD1 (6 bases). Germline V gives CDR1 DFQATT, CDR2 SNEGSKA (reference sequence). This CDR3 region has 14 residues. V lost 3 bases to trimming and J lost 8 bases, with 16 bases between them.

The chain carries TRBV18 and TRBJ1-6, with 8 nucleotides matching TRBD1. V gave up 3 bases and J gave up 8 bases; unmatched junction bases: 3. Germline CDR1 and CDR2: KGHSH and LQKENI. The CDR3 runs 14 residues. CDR3 in DNA: TGTGCCAGCTCACCGCAGGGGGCTGATTCACCCCTCCACTTT. Translation: CASSPQGADSPLHF. Full variable domain (outside the CDR3, taken from reference TRBV18 and TRBJ1-6): NAGVMQNPRHLVRRRGQEARLRCSPMKGHSHVYWYRQLPEEGLKFMVYLQKENIIDESGMPKERFSAEFPKEGPSILRIQQVVRGDSAAYFCASSPQGADSPLHFGNGTRLTVT.

The chain employs TRBV4-1 and TRBJ2-1; 9 nucleotides match TRBD2. The V and J ends lost 4 bases and 9 bases, in that order; junction bases with no gene match: 10. Germline CDR1 and CDR2: MGHRA and YSYEKL. There are 15 residues in the CDR3. The DNA for the CDR3 is TGCGCCAGCAGCCTTATCTCCGGGACTAGCTTTGAGCAGTTCTTC. Protein: CASSLISGTSFEQFF.

J is TRBJ2-1 and V is TRBV29-1; TRBD2 aligns across 12 bases. The CDR3 extends over 15 amino acids. The J segment lost 9 bases and the V segment lost 7 bases, leaving 13 bases of the junction unmatched. In germline, CDR1 is SQVTM, CDR2 ANQGSEA. The CDR3 protein is CSAELAGGQFGEQFF. The CDR3 DNA sequence: TGCAGCGCTGAGCTAGCGGGAGGGCAGTTCGGTGAGCAGTTCTTC.